These T cell receptor beta chains were read from a single sample in a study of CD8 T cells in ankylosing spondylitis. TCRdb fed the 5' RACE reads into MiXCR, producing one record per CDR3 protein. The sample has roughly 180,000 distinct CDR3 sequences, approximately 9.9% seen once; the top ten hold over 12%. The sample taken for sequencing was blood, either unsorted or a sorted T cell fraction (not recorded which). All receptors come from a female donor with ankylosing spondylitis or in good health (not recorded which). The CDR3 runs from the conserved cysteine through the conserved F or W. Some rows have no size entry. The others give once, few or many, or a class for an expanded clone.

TRBJ2-1,-,TRBV6-1,CASSEGSSYNEQFF
TRBJ1-1,-,TRBV25-1,CASSEYFVGQRAGAFF
TRBJ2-1,many,TRBV5-6,CASNFRGNEQFF
TRBJ2-5,-,TRBV20-1,CSASNRREAQETQYF
TRBJ2-7,-,TRBV7-9,CASSRELIYEQYF
TRBJ2-7,many,TRBV28,CASRSSGSYEQYF
TRBJ2-7,-,TRBV14,CASSQAQRYYEQYF
TRBJ2-7,many,TRBV27,CASRTQGLVDEQYF
TRBJ2-3,few,TRBV20-1,CSASDAGSTDTQYF
TRBJ2-7,-,TRBV11-2,CASSPSSESSYEQYF
TRBJ2-1,many,TRBV15,CATSSQNPTGPYNEQFF
TRBJ2-5,many,TRBV18,CASSLWTSGHQETQYF
TRBJ1-1,few,TRBV4-3,CASSQDRGPNTEAFF
TRBJ1-1,-,TRBV2,CASRPAGTEAFF
TRBJ1-6,-,TRBV7-8,CASSLERGDLGSLHF
TRBJ1-2,many,TRBV7-6,CASSPGQFDGYTF
TRBJ2-1,few,TRBV7-2,CASSPGGSGSSYNEQFF
TRBJ2-5,few,TRBV12-3/TRBV12-4,CASSQDGVETQYF
TRBJ1-1,few,TRBV6-1,CASSEERDTEAFF
TRBJ1-1,few,TRBV2,CAGTRGMNTEAFF
TRBJ2-1,-,TRBV7-2,CASSLGLKPHEQFF
TRBJ2-7,-,TRBV30,CAWSVLAGGYEQYF
TRBJ2-7,-,TRBV6-5,CASSFPPRQGGIYEQYF
TRBJ2-1,-,TRBV20-1,CSARVLADNEQFF
TRBJ2-1,-,TRBV2,CASTTGLANRRNNEQFF
TRBJ2-1,-,TRBV6-2/TRBV6-3,CASRGGGGTYNEQFF
TRBJ2-2,-,TRBV9,CASSVDALGLAPRRTTGELFF
TRBJ2-7,few,TRBV4-3,CASSPGGQVYEQYF
TRBJ1-5,few,TRBV28,CASSFDTKPQHF
TRBJ2-7,-,TRBV20-1,CSAARLASPSYEQYF
TRBJ2-7,few,TRBV28,CASSLSGTSTYYEQYF
TRBJ2-3,few,TRBV6-2/TRBV6-3,CASSYHTDTQYF
TRBJ1-1,-,TRBV27,CASSQDPRNTEAFF
TRBJ1-1,-,TRBV2,CASSYMTGEAFF
TRBJ2-3,few,TRBV7-9,CASSLAGTSDTDTQYF
TRBJ2-1,few,TRBV29-1,CSVAGAAGLDNEQFF